This T cell receptor beta chain originates from a study of blood T cell repertoires in COVID-19. About the research overall: In each case, the material was cDNA or gDNA derived from T cells, B-cell-depleted T cells, or PBMCs.

Original processing methods: Using reference gene primer amplification, nucleated cell counts were estimated. Data came from immunoSEQ multiplex PCR; TCRdb stores just in-frame clones and leaves some out. V, J and clone size are taken as reported in that table, and D and trimming were inferred from the DNA itself. The sample has fewer than 300,000 clones, 85% to 90% seen once. The cohort comprised adults aged 18 to 89 years residing in approximately 25 US areas. In Cohort 3, a recovered donor had either two negative PCRs, clearance, or symptom resolution. Trimming removed 2 bases from V and 0 bases from J, with 8 bases in between. The CDR3 contains 15 residues. Germline assignment: CDR1 LGHNA and CDR2 YNFKEQ.

The TCR originated in a man aged 18 to 30 who had recovered from COVID-19. The sample taken for sequencing was PBMCs or T cells enriched from blood (not recorded which). The genes are TRBV4-2 and TRBJ1-5; D unclear. The CDR3 sequence is CASSQSGSSNQPQHF. The CDR3 DNA follows: TGTGCCAGCAGCCAAAGCGGCAGTAGCAATCAGCCCCAGCATTTT.